Given below is one T cell receptor beta chain in context. This sample was included in a study of shared clonotypes between healthy human individuals. The V end lost 5 bases, the J end lost 4 bases, and 18 bases lay between the germline ends. The CDR3 is made up of 15 amino acids. Germline assignment: CDR1 SGHVS and CDR2 FNYEAQ. Libraries were prepared by immunoSEQ multiplex PCR; TCRdb keeps only in-frame clonotypes and omits some of them. The sample consists of around 430,000 clones, around 79% of them appearing once. Input material: PBMCs. The chain joins TRBV7-6 to TRBJ2-7, with D perhaps matching TRBD2 (6 bases). The sequence was obtained from a woman aged 40 to 50 in good health. Some clones in this sample may be carry-over from other donors' samples. Here the CDR3 DNA reads TGTGCCAGCAGCCGGGGGTCTAGTGCTCAGTACGAGCAGTACTTC. Translated: CASSRGSSAQYEQYF. Drawing the rest from reference TRBV7-6 and TRBJ2-7, the complete variable domain is GAGVSQSPRYKVTKRGQDVALRCDPISGHVSLYWYRQALGQGPEFLTYFNYEAQQDKSGLPNDRFSAERPEGSISTLTIQRTEQRDSAMYRCASSRGSSAQYEQYFGPGTRLTVT.